This T cell receptor beta chain appears in the sequencing data of a study of cytomegalovirus exposure and HLA in healthy donors. For this clone: Its antigen is undetermined.

CDR1 is GTSNPN, CDR2 SVGIG, per germline (reference sequence). Trimming at V came to 3 bases and at J to 5 bases, leaving 5 bases not matched to a gene. This CDR3 has 13 residues. Study-wide findings and caveats: Segments of the TCR beta V type were, in most cases, productive about 87% or about 30% of the time in an earlier analysis.

60 Vbeta and 13 Jbeta primers were used in PCR. Sequenced by immunoSEQ multiplex PCR; TCRdb stores in-frame clones only, minus some. The sample has about 160,000 clones, roughly 82% seen once. This TCR came from a girl under 18 in good health and CMV-seropositive. The chain links TRBV30 to TRBJ2-5, with 8 bases that match TRBD2. Specimen: PBMCs. This CDR3 is CAWSPGGGETQYF. The CDR3, as DNA: TGTGCCTGGAGCCCCGGGGGGGGCGAGACCCAGTACTTC.